These T cell receptor beta chains were read from a single sample in a study of OX40 agonist ivuxolimab in advanced cancers. The assay was immunoSEQ multiplex PCR, and TCRdb's table has in-frame clones only and misses some. In the table there are tens of thousands of clones, over 70% of which are singletons. The material sequenced was CD4+ or CD8+ T cells sorted from blood, taken in a trial of the OX40 agonist ivuxolimab. These receptors originate from an adult with an advanced solid tumor such as melanoma, head and neck, liver or kidney cancer. The CDR3 runs from the conserved cysteine through the conserved F or W. The D gene is left open where the match is weak. Not all rows give a size; the values are once, few, many and, for expanded clones, a class.

V gene: TRBV4-2
clone size: -
D gene: -
J gene: TRBJ2-7
CDR3 DNA: TGTGCCAGCAGCCAAGAGGTTGGAGGGACGCCTCGGGGCGAGCAGTACTTC
CDR3 protein: CASSQEVGGTPRGEQYF

V gene: TRBV5-4
clone size: -
D gene: -
J gene: TRBJ2-5
CDR3 DNA: TGTGCCAGCAGCACTCGGGGGCAAGAGACCCAGTACTTC
CDR3 protein: CASSTRGQETQYF

V gene: TRBV19
clone size: -
D gene: TRBD1
J gene: TRBJ1-3
CDR3 DNA: TGTGCCAGTAGTCCGGGACAGGGGGCTCCCTCTGGAAACACCATATATTTT
CDR3 protein: CASSPGQGAPSGNTIYF

V gene: TRBV18
clone size: once
D gene: -
J gene: TRBJ2-1
CDR3 DNA: TGTGCCAGCTCCGCACTCGAGAATGAGCAGTTCTTC
CDR3 protein: CASSALENEQFF

V gene: TRBV2
clone size: -
D gene: TRBD2
J gene: TRBJ2-3
CDR3 DNA: TGTGCCAGCAAGCGGCGGGGGATAGATACGCAGTATTTT
CDR3 protein: CASKRRGIDTQYF

V gene: TRBV2
clone size: -
D gene: TRBD1
J gene: TRBJ1-3
CDR3 DNA: TGTGCCAGCAGAGACCGGGACAGCTTCCACTCTGGAAACACCATATATTTT
CDR3 protein: CASRDRDSFHSGNTIYF

V gene: TRBV30
clone size: -
D gene: TRBD2
J gene: TRBJ2-3
CDR3 DNA: TGTGCCTGGAATCGGGGACTAGCGGTCACAGATACGCAGTATTTT
CDR3 protein: CAWNRGLAVTDTQYF

V gene: TRBV7-3
clone size: -
D gene: -
J gene: TRBJ1-1
CDR3 DNA: TGTGCCAGCAGCTTAACTGGTCAGTCTGAAGCTTTCTTT
CDR3 protein: CASSLTGQSEAFF

V gene: TRBV5-8
clone size: -
D gene: -
J gene: TRBJ1-5
CDR3 DNA: TGTGCCAGCAGCTTGGTTGGGGTGAGGGATCAGCCCCAGCATTTT
CDR3 protein: CASSLVGVRDQPQHF

V gene: TRBV4-1
clone size: -
D gene: TRBD1
J gene: TRBJ1-1
CDR3 DNA: TGCGCCAGCAGCCAAGTCGGGACAGGGTGGACTGAAGCTTTCTTT
CDR3 protein: CASSQVGTGWTEAFF

V gene: TRBV27
clone size: -
D gene: -
J gene: TRBJ2-6
CDR3 DNA: TGTGCCAGCAGTTCCCCCTCGGGGCCTGGGGCCAACGTCCTGACTTTC
CDR3 protein: CASSSPSGPGANVLTF

V gene: TRBV9
clone size: -
D gene: -
J gene: TRBJ1-1
CDR3 DNA: TGTGCCAGCAGCGTAGACCTGAACACTGAAGCTTTCTTT
CDR3 protein: CASSVDLNTEAFF

V gene: TRBV7-2
clone size: once
D gene: -
J gene: TRBJ1-5
CDR3 DNA: TGTGCCAGCAGCTTGGAGGGCTACTATAGCAATCAGCCCCAGCATTTT
CDR3 protein: CASSLEGYYSNQPQHF

V gene: TRBV19
clone size: -
D gene: TRBD1
J gene: TRBJ2-2
CDR3 DNA: TGTGCCAGTAGTACCTCGACAGGGGCGATCGGGGAGCTGTTTTTT
CDR3 protein: CASSTSTGAIGELFF

V gene: TRBV9
clone size: -
D gene: TRBD1
J gene: TRBJ2-5
CDR3 DNA: TGTGCCAGCACAGGTGGACAGGGGGCAGAGACCCAGTACTTC
CDR3 protein: CASTGGQGAETQYF

V gene: TRBV19
clone size: -
D gene: -
J gene: TRBJ2-7
CDR3 DNA: TGTGCCAGTAGTATCCTGGGGGGACAGATTTACGAGCAGTACTTC
CDR3 protein: CASSILGGQIYEQYF

V gene: TRBV18
clone size: -
D gene: -
J gene: TRBJ1-5
CDR3 DNA: TGTGCCAGCTCCCGGGAGGTCCCCGGGAGCAATCAGCCCCAGCATTTT
CDR3 protein: CASSREVPGSNQPQHF

V gene: TRBV2
clone size: few
D gene: TRBD1
J gene: TRBJ1-5
CDR3 DNA: TGTGCCAGCACCGGGACAGGGGCGTCGAGACAGCCCCAGCATTTT
CDR3 protein: CASTGTGASRQPQHF

V gene: TRBV6-1
clone size: -
D gene: -
J gene: TRBJ1-3
CDR3 DNA: TGTGCCAGCAGTGACTGGACACTAACCTCTGGAAACACCATATATTTT
CDR3 protein: CASSDWTLTSGNTIYF

V gene: TRBV5-1
clone size: -
D gene: -
J gene: TRBJ1-4
CDR3 DNA: TGCGCCAGCAGCCAAAGCGGACAGAATGAAAAACTGTTTTTT
CDR3 protein: CASSQSGQNEKLFF

V gene: TRBV4-1
clone size: -
D gene: -
J gene: TRBJ2-1
CDR3 DNA: TGCGCCAGCAGCCAAGGGTTAATGTCAGGGTTCAATGAGCAGTTCTTC
CDR3 protein: CASSQGLMSGFNEQFF

V gene: TRBV7-8
clone size: -
D gene: -
J gene: TRBJ1-6
CDR3 DNA: TGTGCCAGCAGCTCAGGACGGTACTATAATTCACCCCTCCACTTT
CDR3 protein: CASSSGRYYNSPLHF

V gene: TRBV18
clone size: -
D gene: -
J gene: TRBJ1-1
CDR3 DNA: TGTGCCAGCTCACCATTTGGGGACGGGAGGACTGAAGCTTTCTTT
CDR3 protein: CASSPFGDGRTEAFF

V gene: TRBV9
clone size: -
D gene: TRBD2
J gene: TRBJ2-3
CDR3 DNA: TGTGCCAGCAGCGCGTCGACTAGCGGGACGGGGGCAGATACGCAGTATTTT
CDR3 protein: CASSASTSGTGADTQYF

V gene: TRBV5-1
clone size: -
D gene: -
J gene: TRBJ1-5
CDR3 DNA: TGCGCCAGCAAACAGGGCCCCAATCAGCCCCAGCATTTT
CDR3 protein: CASKQGPNQPQHF

V gene: TRBV11-2
clone size: -
D gene: -
J gene: TRBJ2-7
CDR3 DNA: TGTGCCAGCAGCTTATCCTCGGCCCTCTTTGAGTACTTC
CDR3 protein: CASSLSSALFEYF

V gene: TRBV19
clone size: -
D gene: -
J gene: TRBJ1-2
CDR3 DNA: TGTGCCAGTAGTATATGGCTGGAGGGGCCGAGGGGTGGCTACACCTTC
CDR3 protein: CASSIWLEGPRGGYTF

V gene: TRBV10-1
clone size: -
D gene: -
J gene: TRBJ2-3
CDR3 DNA: TGCGCCAGCAGTGAGCAACCGAGGGATACGCAGTATTTT
CDR3 protein: CASSEQPRDTQYF

V gene: TRBV5-5
clone size: -
D gene: -
J gene: TRBJ1-3
CDR3 DNA: TGTGCCAGCAGCTCAATCCTGGGGGCGACTGGAAACACCATATATTTT
CDR3 protein: CASSSILGATGNTIYF

V gene: TRBV2
clone size: -
D gene: TRBD2
J gene: TRBJ2-1
CDR3 DNA: TGTGCCAGCAGGGGGAGACTAGCGGGAGTTCACAATGAGCAGTTCTTC
CDR3 protein: CASRGRLAGVHNEQFF

V gene: TRBV2
clone size: -
D gene: -
J gene: TRBJ1-6
CDR3 DNA: TGTGCCAGCAGCCTAGGAGAATCCTATAATTCACCCCTCCACTTT
CDR3 protein: CASSLGESYNSPLHF

V gene: TRBV5-4
clone size: -
D gene: -
J gene: TRBJ1-2
CDR3 DNA: TGTGCCAGCAGCTTGGGTTCCGGGACGTCGTATGGCTACACCTTC
CDR3 protein: CASSLGSGTSYGYTF

V gene: TRBV29-1
clone size: -
D gene: -
J gene: TRBJ1-1
CDR3 DNA: TGCAGCGCCGCAGTCGCATACAGGAACACTGAAGCTTTCTTT
CDR3 protein: CSAAVAYRNTEAFF

V gene: TRBV27
clone size: -
D gene: -
J gene: TRBJ1-6
CDR3 DNA: TGTGCCAGCAGTTTGGGTCAGGCTATTGGACCCCTCCACTTT
CDR3 protein: CASSLGQAIGPLHF

V gene: TRBV29-1
clone size: -
D gene: TRBD1
J gene: TRBJ1-2
CDR3 DNA: TGCAGCGCCGCGACAGGGAACTATGGCTACACCTTC
CDR3 protein: CSAATGNYGYTF

V gene: TRBV27
clone size: -
D gene: TRBD1
J gene: TRBJ2-7
CDR3 DNA: TGTGCCAGCAGTTTTGACAGGGGGTTAGAGCAGTACTTC
CDR3 protein: CASSFDRGLEQYF

V gene: TRBV5-1
clone size: -
D gene: TRBD1
J gene: TRBJ1-1
CDR3 DNA: TGCGCCAGCAGCCTTTCCCGGGACAGGGGGAACACTGAAGCTTTCTTT
CDR3 protein: CASSLSRDRGNTEAFF

V gene: TRBV4-3
clone size: -
D gene: -
J gene: TRBJ1-3
CDR3 DNA: TGCGCCAGCAGCCAAGATCCGTCAGGGTCTGCCGGAAACACCATATATTTT
CDR3 protein: CASSQDPSGSAGNTIYF

V gene: TRBV10-2
clone size: -
D gene: -
J gene: TRBJ1-2
CDR3 DNA: TGCGCCAGCAGTGAGAACCTAGGGGGTTTGGGTGGCTACACCTTC
CDR3 protein: CASSENLGGLGGYTF

V gene: TRBV30
clone size: -
D gene: -
J gene: TRBJ1-2
CDR3 DNA: TGTGCCTGGAGTACACCCGGGGGGTTTGGGGATGGCTACACCTTC
CDR3 protein: CAWSTPGGFGDGYTF

V gene: TRBV7-9
clone size: -
D gene: -
J gene: TRBJ2-7
CDR3 DNA: TGTGCCAGCAGCCTGACTCCGCAGACCTACGAGCAGTACTTC
CDR3 protein: CASSLTPQTYEQYF

V gene: TRBV28
clone size: -
D gene: -
J gene: TRBJ1-4
CDR3 DNA: TGTGCCAGCAGTTCACCACAGGGTAGGAGGAGGGAAAAACTGTTTTTT
CDR3 protein: CASSSPQGRRREKLFF

V gene: TRBV9
clone size: -
D gene: TRBD1
J gene: TRBJ2-7
CDR3 DNA: TGTGCCAGCAGCGTACTCGCCCAGGGGGCGAGTGAGCAGTACTTC
CDR3 protein: CASSVLAQGASEQYF

V gene: TRBV18
clone size: few
D gene: -
J gene: TRBJ1-4
CDR3 DNA: TGTGCCAGCTCACCAGACAGATCAACTAATGAAAAACTGTTTTTT
CDR3 protein: CASSPDRSTNEKLFF

V gene: TRBV10-3
clone size: once
D gene: TRBD2
J gene: TRBJ2-7
CDR3 DNA: TGTGCCATCGGGGCAGCGGGGGCTCAGGGCGAGCAGTACTTC
CDR3 protein: CAIGAAGAQGEQYF